The clone carrying this T cell receptor (beta chain) was counted only a few times. Antigen specificity is unknown. These data come from a study of response to subunit inactivated influenza vaccine. The study's findings and limits: Authors suggested seasonal influenza vaccinations each recruit few new T cells.

This CDR3 spans 12 amino acids. The V end was cut by 8 bases, the J end by 1 base, with 9 bases between. Germline-derived CDR1 and CDR2 are ENHRY and SYGVKD. TCRdb re-called the RT-PCR reads through MiXCR, storing one row per CDR3 protein. Among roughly 700,000 distinct CDR3 sequences listed, around 14% were seen once. The TCR comes from a man in his fifties who received an inactivated influenza vaccine. The sequencing here drew on PBMCs from blood, taken 14 days before vaccination. J is TRBJ2-7 and V is TRBV10-3; maybe TRBD1 (7 bases). The CDR3 DNA reads TGTGCCATCGCAGGGGGGTCCTACGAGCAGTACTTC. Its translation: CAIAGGSYEQYF.